Listed below are T cell receptor beta chains from one sample, sequenced in a study of OX40 agonist ivuxolimab in advanced cancers. Using immunoSEQ multiplex PCR, the repertoire was profiled, and TCRdb retains in-frame clones only, with some absent. The sample includes 43,000 or so clones, 87% seen only once; the top ten take about 14%. The starting material was CD4+ or CD8+ T cells sorted from blood, obtained in a trial of the OX40 agonist ivuxolimab. These receptor sequences come from an adult with an advanced solid tumor such as melanoma, head and neck, liver or kidney cancer. Both conserved end residues are part of each CDR3. D genes are given only for firm matches.

CDR3 protein: CASNREGGYEQYF; CDR3 DNA: TGTGCCAGCAACCGAGAAGGGGGCTACGAGCAGTACTTC; J gene: TRBJ2-7; D gene: NA; V gene: TRBV6-6
CDR3 protein: CASSRQGGGTYEQYF; CDR3 DNA: TGTGCCAGCAGTCGCCAGGGCGGGGGGACTTACGAGCAGTACTTC; J gene: TRBJ2-7; D gene: TRBD2; V gene: TRBV27
CDR3 protein: CASSHGQGILVETQYF; CDR3 DNA: TGTGCCAGCAGTCACGGACAGGGGATTTTGGTAGAGACCCAGTACTTC; J gene: TRBJ2-5; D gene: TRBD1; V gene: TRBV11-1
CDR3 protein: CASSIYRGADTQYF; CDR3 DNA: TGTGCCAGCAGTATTTATCGGGGTGCAGATACGCAGTATTTT; J gene: TRBJ2-3; D gene: NA; V gene: TRBV28
CDR3 protein: CASSPQPGVGYEQYF; CDR3 DNA: TGTGCCAGCAGCCCTCAACCGGGGGTGGGCTACGAGCAGTACTTC; J gene: TRBJ2-7; D gene: NA; V gene: TRBV7-8
CDR3 protein: CASSISWTGPIYEQYF; CDR3 DNA: TGTGCCAGTAGTATATCCTGGACAGGACCAATCTACGAGCAGTACTTC; J gene: TRBJ2-7; D gene: TRBD1; V gene: TRBV19
CDR3 protein: CASSKVKNTEAFF; CDR3 DNA: TGTGCCAGCAGTAAGGTAAAGAACACTGAAGCTTTCTTT; J gene: TRBJ1-1; D gene: NA; V gene: TRBV6-5
CDR3 protein: CASSSGDILYEQYF; CDR3 DNA: TGCGCCAGTTCTAGCGGCGACATCCTTTACGAGCAGTACTTC; J gene: TRBJ2-7; D gene: TRBD2; V gene: TRBV5-1
CDR3 protein: CASSSSGGGARNTEAFF; CDR3 DNA: TGTGCCAGCAGTTCCTCCGGGGGGGGCGCGAGGAACACTGAAGCTTTCTTT; J gene: TRBJ1-1; D gene: NA; V gene: TRBV28
CDR3 protein: CASSIQGQRRDTQYF; CDR3 DNA: TGTGCCAGTAGTATTCAGGGACAGAGACGGGATACGCAGTATTTT; J gene: TRBJ2-3; D gene: TRBD1; V gene: TRBV19
CDR3 protein: CARKGTGAVNTEAFF; CDR3 DNA: TGTGCCAGGAAAGGGACAGGGGCTGTGAACACTGAAGCTTTCTTT; J gene: TRBJ1-1; D gene: TRBD1; V gene: TRBV27
CDR3 protein: CASSLGQDIAKNIQYF; CDR3 DNA: TGTGCCAGCAGCTTAGGACAAGATATAGCCAAAAACATTCAGTACTTC; J gene: TRBJ2-4; D gene: NA; V gene: TRBV7-9
CDR3 protein: CASSRDNGLAGDGEQYF; CDR3 DNA: TGTGCCAGCAGCCGGGACAATGGACTAGCGGGAGATGGCGAGCAGTACTTC; J gene: TRBJ2-7; D gene: TRBD2; V gene: TRBV7-9
CDR3 protein: CASSYTSANQPQHF; CDR3 DNA: TGTGCCAGCAGTTACACAAGTGCTAATCAGCCCCAGCATTTT; J gene: TRBJ1-5; D gene: NA; V gene: TRBV6-5